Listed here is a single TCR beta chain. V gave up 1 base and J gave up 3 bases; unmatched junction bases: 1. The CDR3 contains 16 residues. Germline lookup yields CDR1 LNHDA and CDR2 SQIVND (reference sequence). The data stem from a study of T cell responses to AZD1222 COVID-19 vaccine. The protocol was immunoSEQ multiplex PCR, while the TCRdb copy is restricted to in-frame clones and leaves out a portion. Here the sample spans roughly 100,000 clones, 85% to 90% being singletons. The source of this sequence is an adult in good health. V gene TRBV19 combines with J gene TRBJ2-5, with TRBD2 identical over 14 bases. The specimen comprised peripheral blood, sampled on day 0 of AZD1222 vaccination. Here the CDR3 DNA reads TGTGCCAGTAGTATAGGACTAGCGGGAGGGAAAGAGACCCAGTACTTC. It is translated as CASSIGLAGGKETQYF. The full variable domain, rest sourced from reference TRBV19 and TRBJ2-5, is DGGITQSPKYLFRKEGQNVTLSCEQNLNHDAMYWYRQDPGQGLRLIYYSQIVNDFQKGDIAEGYSVSREKKESFPLTVTSAQKNPTAFYLCASSIGLAGGKETQYFGPGTRLLVL.